This T cell receptor beta chain was sequenced in a study of OX40 agonist ivuxolimab in advanced cancers. V shed 0 bases, J shed 7 bases, and the junction held 4 bases outside the gene matches. The CDR3 extends over 15 amino acids. Germline assignment: CDR1 SGDLS and CDR2 YYNGEE. This clone was seen only once. Its antigen is unknown. Study observations and caveats: It was not determined which antigens were specifically recognized by the peripheral T cells that had undergone clonal expansion. Clonal expansion was among the lowest in partial responders at 0.1-3.0 mg/kg, especially CD8+.

Data came from immunoSEQ multiplex PCR; TCRdb stores just in-frame clones and leaves some out. The data hold fewer than 95,000 clones, with approximately 85% observed a single time. Sequences were derived from CD4+ or CD8+ T cells sorted from blood, sampled in a trial of the OX40 agonist ivuxolimab. The sequence was collected from an adult with an advanced solid tumor such as melanoma, head and neck, liver or kidney cancer. The V gene is TRBV9, the J gene TRBJ2-1; 10 bases align to TRBD2. CDR3 loop: CASSVESGGVNEQFF. The CDR3 region has the DNA TGTGCCAGCAGCGTAGAAAGCGGGGGGGTAAATGAGCAGTTCTTC. Together with reference TRBV9 and TRBJ2-1, the CDR3 gives the full variable domain: DSGVTQTPKHLITATGQRVTLRCSPRSGDLSVYWYQQSLDQGLQFLIQYYNGEERAKGNILERFSAQQFPDLHSELNLSSLELGDSALYFCASSVESGGVNEQFFGPGTRLTVL.